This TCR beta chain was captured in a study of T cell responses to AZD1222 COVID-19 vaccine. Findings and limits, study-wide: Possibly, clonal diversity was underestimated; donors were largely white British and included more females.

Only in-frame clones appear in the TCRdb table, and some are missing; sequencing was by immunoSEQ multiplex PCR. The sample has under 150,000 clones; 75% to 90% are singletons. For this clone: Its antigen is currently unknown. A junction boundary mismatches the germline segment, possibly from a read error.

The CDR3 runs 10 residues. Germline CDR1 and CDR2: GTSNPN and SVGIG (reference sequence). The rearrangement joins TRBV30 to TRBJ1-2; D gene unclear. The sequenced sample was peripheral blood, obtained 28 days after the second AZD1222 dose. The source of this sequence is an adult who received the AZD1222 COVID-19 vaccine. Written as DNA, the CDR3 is TGTGCCGCGTTTTTAGCCCGCTACTCCTTC. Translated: CAAFLARYSF.